A selection of T cell receptor beta chains follows, all from one sample in a study of shared clonotypes between healthy human individuals. TCRdb keeps only in-frame clones here, not all; method: immunoSEQ multiplex PCR. The data contain about 980,000 clones, approximately 80% of them singletons. The source material was memory CD4+ T cells sorted from blood. The receptors shown here come from a man aged 18 to 35 in good health. Both conserved end residues are part of each CDR3. A D gene is named only where the DNA matches it firmly. The size of a clone is reported for some rows only, either as once, few or many, or as a class for expanded clones.

>TRBJ2-7|-|TRBD1|TRBV18
CASSPGQGDEQYF
TGTGCCAGCTCACCTGGACAGGGCGACGAGCAGTACTTC
>TRBJ2-5|-|TRBD2|TRBV11-3
CASSLEGTSGADQYF
TGTGCCAGCAGCTTAGAGGGGACTAGCGGGGCGGACCAGTACTTC
>TRBJ1-2|-|-|TRBV30
CAWSRDYGYTF
TGTGCCTGGAGCCGAGACTATGGCTACACCTTC
>TRBJ1-2|-|-|TRBV6-5
CASSYSRFGYGYTF
TGTGCCAGCAGTTACTCGAGGTTCGGGTATGGCTACACCTTC
>TRBJ2-7|-|TRBD1|TRBV6-1
CASSGGAGGLGEQYF
TGTGCCAGCAGTGGAGGGGCAGGGGGCCTGGGAGAGCAGTACTTC
>TRBJ2-1|-|-|TRBV5-1
CASSLAPGSDEQFF
TGCGCCAGCAGCTTGGCACCAGGAAGTGATGAGCAGTTCTTC
>TRBJ1-5|-|TRBD1|TRBV30
CAFSTGPNQPQHF
TGTGCCTTTTCGACAGGGCCGAATCAGCCCCAGCATTTT
>TRBJ2-7|-|TRBD2|TRBV19
CASSPTSGREQYF
TGTGCCAGTAGCCCGACTAGCGGACGAGAGCAGTACTTC
>TRBJ2-5|-|-|TRBV5-1
CASSLGSRGQETQYF
TGCGCCAGCAGCTTAGGATCGAGGGGGCAAGAGACCCAGTACTTC
>TRBJ1-5|-|-|TRBV7-2
CASSLAGDQPQHF
TGTGCCAGCAGCTTAGCCGGTGATCAGCCCCAGCATTTT
>TRBJ2-2|few|TRBD2|TRBV7-2
CASSLSAGADSGELFF
TGTGCCAGCAGCTTATCAGCGGGAGCTGATTCCGGGGAGCTGTTTTTT
>TRBJ1-4|-|TRBD1|TRBV7-2
CASGEGAGVNEKLFF
TGTGCCAGCGGAGAGGGGGCAGGGGTTAATGAAAAACTGTTTTTT
>TRBJ2-5|many|-|TRBV28
CASSPSVGLGTSSETQYF
TGTGCCAGCAGTCCGTCAGTGGGGCTGGGGACATCCTCAGAGACCCAGTACTTC
>TRBJ1-5|-|TRBD1|TRBV10-3
CAISDFTGAQPQHF
TGTGCCATCAGTGATTTTACAGGGGCTCAGCCCCAGCATTTT
>TRBJ2-3|few|-|TRBV7-9
CASSLGEAYTDTQYF
TGTGCCAGCAGCTTAGGAGAGGCGTACACAGATACGCAGTATTTT
>TRBJ1-1|-|-|TRBV7-2
CASSTGLNTEAFF
TGTGCCAGCAGTACAGGGTTGAACACTGAAGCTTTCTTT
>TRBJ2-2|once|TRBD1|TRBV7-9
CASSPIQGAYGELFF
TGTGCCAGCAGCCCAATCCAGGGGGCGTACGGGGAGCTGTTTTTT
>TRBJ2-2|once|TRBD2|TRBV10-1
CASSDPLGVAGGRPGTGELFF
TGCGCCAGCAGTGATCCGCTCGGGGTAGCGGGAGGTCGTCCGGGGACCGGGGAGCTGTTTTTT
>TRBJ2-2|-|TRBD2|TRBV7-6
CASSLGAGGPNTGELFF
TGTGCCAGCAGCTTAGGAGCGGGGGGACCGAACACCGGGGAGCTGTTTTTT
>TRBJ1-6|-|-|TRBV9
CASSVDWARNSPLHF
TGTGCCAGCAGCGTAGACTGGGCCCGTAATTCACCCCTCCACTTT
>TRBJ2-3|-|-|TRBV7-9
CASSGQGRTDTQYF
TGTGCCAGCAGTGGGCAGGGGCGCACAGATACGCAGTATTTT
>TRBJ2-2|-|TRBD1|TRBV29-1
CSVAGGPNTGELFF
TGCAGCGTTGCAGGGGGCCCCAACACCGGGGAGCTGTTTTTT
>TRBJ2-7|-|-|TRBV29-1
CSVVSFSYEQYF
TGCAGCGTTGTTAGTTTCTCCTACGAGCAGTACTTC
>TRBJ1-5|few|-|TRBV21-1
CASSKVSDRGNQPQHF
TGTGCCAGCAGCAAAGTATCGGACAGGGGCAATCAGCCCCAGCATTTT
>TRBJ1-2|-|-|TRBV9
CASSVATTANYGYTF
TGTGCCAGCAGCGTAGCTACTACAGCTAACTATGGCTACACCTTC
>TRBJ2-3|-|-|TRBV5-1
CASSLARKTAYSSSDTQYF
TGCGCCAGCAGCTTGGCCAGGAAAACAGCCTATTCTTCTTCAGATACGCAGTATTTT
>TRBJ2-1|-|-|TRBV28
CASSLGLRYNEQFF
TGTGCCAGCAGTTTAGGGCTGCGGTACAATGAGCAGTTCTTC
>TRBJ1-5|-|-|TRBV2
CASRNTVFSNQPQHF
TGTGCCAGCAGAAATACAGTCTTTAGCAATCAGCCCCAGCATTTT